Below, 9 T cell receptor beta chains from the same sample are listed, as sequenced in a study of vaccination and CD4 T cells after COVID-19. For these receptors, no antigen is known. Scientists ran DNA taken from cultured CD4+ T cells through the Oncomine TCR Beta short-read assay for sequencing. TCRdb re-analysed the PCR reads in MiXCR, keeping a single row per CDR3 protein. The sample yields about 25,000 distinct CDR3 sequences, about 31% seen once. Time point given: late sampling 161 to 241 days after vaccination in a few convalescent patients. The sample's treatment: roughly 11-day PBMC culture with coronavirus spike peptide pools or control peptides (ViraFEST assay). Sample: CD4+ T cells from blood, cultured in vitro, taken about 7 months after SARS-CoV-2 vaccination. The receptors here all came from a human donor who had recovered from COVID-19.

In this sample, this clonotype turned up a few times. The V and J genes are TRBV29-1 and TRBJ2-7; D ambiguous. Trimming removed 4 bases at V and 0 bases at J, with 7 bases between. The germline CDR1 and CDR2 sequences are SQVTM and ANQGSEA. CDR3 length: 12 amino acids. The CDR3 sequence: CSVAQSSYEQYF. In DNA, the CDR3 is TGCAGCGTTGCTCAAAGCTCCTACGAGCAGTACTTC.

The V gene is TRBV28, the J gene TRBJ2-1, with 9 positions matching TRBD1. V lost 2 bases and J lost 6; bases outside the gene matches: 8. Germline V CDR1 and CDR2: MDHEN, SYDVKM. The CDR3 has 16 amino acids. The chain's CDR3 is CASSLGHGTGPNEQFF. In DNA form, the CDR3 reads TGTGCCAGCAGTTTAGGGCACGGGACAGGGCCCAATGAGCAGTTCTTC.

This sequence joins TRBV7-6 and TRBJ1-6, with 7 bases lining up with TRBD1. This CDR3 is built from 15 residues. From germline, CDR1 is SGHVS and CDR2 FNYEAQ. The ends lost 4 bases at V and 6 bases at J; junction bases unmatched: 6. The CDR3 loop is CASSSRPGGNSPLHF. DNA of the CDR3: TGTGCCAGCAGCTCCCGGCCAGGGGGTAATTCACCCCTCCACTTT.

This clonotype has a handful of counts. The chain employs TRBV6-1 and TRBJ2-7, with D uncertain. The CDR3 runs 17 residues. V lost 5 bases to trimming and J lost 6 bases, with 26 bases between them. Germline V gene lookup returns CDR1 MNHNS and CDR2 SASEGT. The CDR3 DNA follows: TGTGCCAGCAGTCGCCCCTTTAGGAGTGGGATGCCTAGCGAGCAGTACTTC. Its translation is CASSRPFRSGMPSEQYF.

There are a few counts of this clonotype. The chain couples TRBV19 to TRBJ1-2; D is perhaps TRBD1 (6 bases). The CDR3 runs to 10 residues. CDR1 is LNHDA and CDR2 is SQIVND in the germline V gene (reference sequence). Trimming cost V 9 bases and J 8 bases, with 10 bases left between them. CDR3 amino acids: CARQGRGYTF. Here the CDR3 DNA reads TGTGCCAGACAGGGTCGGGGCTACACCTTC.

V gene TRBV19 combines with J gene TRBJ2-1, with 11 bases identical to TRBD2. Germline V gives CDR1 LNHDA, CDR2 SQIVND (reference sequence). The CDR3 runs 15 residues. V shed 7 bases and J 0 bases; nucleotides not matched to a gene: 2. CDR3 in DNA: TGTGCCAGTACCACTAGCGGGAGCTCCTACAATGAGCAGTTCTTC. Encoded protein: CASTTSGSSYNEQFF.

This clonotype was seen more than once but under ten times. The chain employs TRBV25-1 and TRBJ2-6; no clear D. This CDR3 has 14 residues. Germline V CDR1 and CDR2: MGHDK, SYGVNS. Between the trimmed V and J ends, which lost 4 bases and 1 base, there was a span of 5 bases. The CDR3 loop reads CASSALSGANVLTF. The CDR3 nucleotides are TGTGCCAGCAGTGCGTTATCTGGGGCCAACGTCCTGACTTTC.

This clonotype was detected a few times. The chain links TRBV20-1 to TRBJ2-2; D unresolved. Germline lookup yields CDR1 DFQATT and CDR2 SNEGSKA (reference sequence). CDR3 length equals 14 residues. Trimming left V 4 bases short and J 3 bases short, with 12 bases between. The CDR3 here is CSAKKMVDTGELFF. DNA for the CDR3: TGCAGTGCTAAGAAAATGGTGGACACCGGGGAGCTGTTTTTT.

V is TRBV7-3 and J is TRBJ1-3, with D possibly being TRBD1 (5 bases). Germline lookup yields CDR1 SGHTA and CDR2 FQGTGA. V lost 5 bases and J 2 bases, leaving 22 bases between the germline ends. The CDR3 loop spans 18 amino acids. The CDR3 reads CASSPLRSPLGAGNTIYF. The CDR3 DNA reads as TGTGCCAGCAGCCCCCTAAGGTCCCCGTTAGGGGCTGGAAACACCATATATTTT.